This TCR beta chain was sequenced in a study of T cell therapy after organ transplantation. Study-wide points: Post-therapy reconstitution appeared to include transferred and endogenous clonotypes.

Noted time point: 20-29 weeks after completion of therapy. Method: immunoSEQ multiplex PCR; TCRdb's copy keeps in-frame clones and lacks some. Altogether tens of thousands of clones are present, less than 90% being singletons, with the ten largest covering 30% to 40%. As to this clone: Its matching antigen is unknown.

The CDR3 is 17 amino acids. This rearrangement joins TRBV7-5 to TRBJ2-6; TRBD1 is taken as the D call from the table, unchecked against the DNA. TRBV7-5 has pseudogene status. The specimen comprised CD8+ T cells from blood, sampled after autologous CMV-specific T cell therapy. The TCR sequence derives from a human patient who had received a solid organ transplant and had CMV disease. These T cells may partly come from the graft donor. CDR3 sequence: CARSPLSRQSRANVLTF. CDR3 nucleotide sequence: TGTGCCAGAAGTCCGTTAAGTAGACAAAGTCGGGCCAACGTCCTGACTTTC.